Below are 14 T cell receptor beta chains sequenced from a single sample in a study of vaccination effects on CD4 cells after COVID-19. Data came from immunoSEQ multiplex PCR; TCRdb stores just in-frame clones and leaves some out. The top ten hold 22% of the sample, which has tens of thousands of clones, about two thirds seen once. These TCRs are of unknown antigen specificity. Before sequencing, viral peptide pools were used by the ViraFEST assay to expand antigen-specific CD4+ T cells. Investigators separated out CD4+ T cells once 9 to 11 days of culture had passed. The healthy vaccine recipients, who had no prior SARS-CoV-2 infection, showed negative nucleocapsid antibodies. Sequenced material: CD4+ T cells from PBMCs cultured with SARS-CoV-2 spike peptides, taken before COVID-19 vaccination. These receptors came from a human donor who received a COVID-19 vaccine.

This clone was observed once. One end of the junction fails to match germline, which may point to a read error. The chain uses TRBV7-7 and TRBJ2-3; D uncertain. Germline V gives CDR1 SSHAT, CDR2 FNYEAQ (reference sequence). The CDR3 loop spans 13 amino acids. CDR3 loop: CASSFRRTDTQYF. The CDR3 nucleotides are TGTGCTAGCAGCTTCCGGCGCACAGATACGCAGTATTTT.

This clone appeared once. The CDR3 protein is CASSHLDGTGTSYEQYF. Here the CDR3 DNA reads TGTGCCAGCAGCCACCTGGACGGGACAGGCACCTCCTACGAGCAGTACTTC. This chain joins TRBV7-2 and TRBJ2-7, with 8 nucleotides matching TRBD1. The germline CDR1 and CDR2 sequences are SGHTA and FQGNSA. The CDR3 extends over 17 amino acids. The V gene end was trimmed by 5 bases and the J gene end by 0 bases; junction bases not matched to a gene: 12.

V is TRBV27 and J is TRBJ2-5; 11 nucleotides line up with TRBD1. Trimming at V came to 5 bases and at J to 7 bases, leaving 9 bases not matched to a gene. This CDR3 has 15 amino acids. From germline, CDR1 is MNHEY and CDR2 SMNVEV (reference sequence). The CDR3 sequence is CASSRSGGTGGTQYF. CDR3 sequence (DNA): TGTGCCAGCAGTAGAAGTGGTGGGACAGGGGGGACCCAGTACTTC.

The chain carries TRBV3-1 (or the pseudogene TRBV3-2) and TRBJ2-1, with 9 bases fitting TRBD2. CDR3 length: 18 amino acids. Trimming cost V 0 bases and J 5 bases; bases outside gene matches: 11. Germline-derived CDR1 and CDR2 are LGHDT and YNNKEL (reference sequence). CDR3 coding DNA: TGTGCCAGCAGCCAAGATTTTTGGAAGCGGGGGGACAACAATGAGCAGTTCTTC. Translated, it gives CASSQDFWKRGDNNEQFF.

The chain recombines TRBV6-2 or TRBV6-3 with TRBJ2-1; 10 nucleotides agree with TRBD2. Looked up from germline, CDR1 is MNHEY and CDR2 is SVGEGT. Trimming at V came to 0 bases and at J to 4 bases, leaving 6 bases not matched to a gene. There are 17 residues in the CDR3. The CDR3 region is CASSYSGLAGVYNEQFF. The CDR3 region has the DNA TGTGCCAGCAGTTACTCAGGGCTAGCGGGGGTGTACAATGAGCAGTTCTTC.

The chain couples TRBV6-6 to TRBJ1-3; D may be TRBD1 (6 bases). The V end lost 7 bases, the J end lost 0 bases, and 10 bases lay between the germline ends. The CDR3 runs to 14 residues. The germline CDR1 and CDR2 sequences are MNHNY and SVGAGI (reference sequence). The CDR3 DNA is TGTGCCAGCAATCCAGGGGTCTCTGGAAACACCATATATTTT. Encoded protein: CASNPGVSGNTIYF.

The rearrangement links TRBV12-3 or TRBV12-4 to TRBJ1-4; D remains unclear. V shed 1 base and J shed 11 bases, with 5 bases lying between them. CDR3 length: 11 residues. CDR3 loop: CASSLGGKLFF. DNA for the CDR3: TGTGCCAGCAGTTTAGGAGGGAAACTGTTTTTT.

This clone was counted a few times. The chain carries TRBV7-9 and TRBJ1-2; a possible D gene is TRBD1 (6 bases). Trimming shortened V by 5 bases and J by 3 bases, and 13 bases separated the two germline ends. Germline-derived CDR1 and CDR2 are SEHNR and FQNEAQ (reference sequence). CDR3 length: 14 residues. The CDR3, as DNA: TGTGCCAGCAGCCCCTACAGGGTTGACTATGGCTACACCTTC. Encoded protein: CASSPYRVDYGYTF. The full variable domain, completed using reference TRBV7-9 and TRBJ1-2, is DTGVSQNPRHKITKRGQNVTFRCDPISEHNRLYWYRQTLGQGPEFLTYFQNEAQLEKSRLLSDRFSAERPKGSFSTLEIQRTEQGDSAMYLCASSPYRVDYGYTFGSGTRLTVV.

This clone has a single count. This chain joins TRBV28 and TRBJ1-1; 7 positions match TRBD1. This CDR3 has 13 amino acids. Germline V CDR1 and CDR2: MDHEN, SYDVKM. V was pared by 7 bases and J by 6 bases, with 8 bases of the junction left unmatched. DNA of the CDR3: TGTGCCAGCATTAGTCAGGGGGAGGCTGAAGCTTTCTTT. This sequence encodes CASISQGEAEAFF.

The chain links TRBV19 to TRBJ2-5, with TRBD2 as a possible D gene (5 bases). CDR1 is LNHDA and CDR2 is SQIVND in the germline V gene (reference sequence). The V end was cut by 9 bases, the J end by 5 bases, with 19 bases between. This CDR3 contains 14 residues. Here the CDR3 DNA reads TGTGCCAGCAGCCCCCTCCAAGGGAGTGAGACCCAGTACTTC. Amino acid sequence: CASSPLQGSETQYF.

The chain has TRBV27 and TRBJ2-5, with 15 bases identical to TRBD2. This CDR3 is 16 amino acids long. CDR1 and CDR2 (germline): MNHEY, SMNVEV (reference sequence). After removal of 5 bases from V and 5 bases from J, the junction contained 6 bases not matched to a gene. CDR3 sequence (DNA): TGTGCCAGCAGTCTCCGGACTAGCGGGGGGGTGGAGACCCAGTACTTC. Protein product: CASSLRTSGGVETQYF.

CDR3 DNA: TGTGCCAGCAGTTACCAGCCAGCCCATGGCTACACCTTC. It codes for CASSYQPAHGYTF. This chain uses TRBV6-5 with TRBJ1-2, with D uncertain. Trimming pared 2 bases from V and 6 bases from J, leaving 10 bases between. From germline, CDR1 is MNHEY and CDR2 SVGAGI. The CDR3 is 13 amino acids.

This rearrangement joins TRBV21-1 to TRBJ1-6; TRBD1, the table's D call, was not compared with the DNA. TRBV21-1 is described as a pseudogene. CDR3 length equals 17 residues. CDR3 sequence: CASSQPRGPSQNSPLHF. The CDR3 bases are TGTGCCAGCAGCCAACCCAGGGGGCCGAGTCAAAATTCACCCCTCCACTTT.

The chain couples TRBV11-1 to TRBJ1-5, with 8 bases matching TRBD1. Germline values: CDR1 SGHAT, CDR2 FQDESV (reference sequence). The CDR3 extends over 15 amino acids. With V trimmed by 5 bases and J by 4 bases, 7 bases remained unmatched. DNA of the CDR3: TGTGCCAGCAGCGCAGGACAGGGTCATAATCAGCCCCAGCATTTT. It codes for CASSAGQGHNQPQHF.